Shown below are 16 T cell receptor beta chains from a single sample sequenced in a study of T cell responses to AZD1222 COVID-19 vaccine. Profiled with immunoSEQ multiplex PCR; TCRdb holds only in-frame clones, not every one. The profile covers some 150,000 clones, with about 81% appearing a single time and roughly 4% taken by the ten largest. The material was peripheral blood, obtained on day 0 of MenACWY control vaccination. The origin of the receptors is an adult in good health.

V usage is TRBV2 and J usage is TRBJ1-4; D remains ambiguous. In germline, CDR1 is SNHLY, CDR2 FYNNEI. CDR3 size: 15 residues. Trimming shortened V by 10 bases and J by 6 bases, and 21 bases separated the two germline ends. The CDR3 region has the DNA TGTGCCACCTCCGTCTCCCGGGTGGGAGATGAAAAACTGTTTTTT. This sequence encodes CATSVSRVGDEKLFF. The whole variable domain, remainder taken from reference TRBV2 and TRBJ1-4, is EPEVTQTPSHQVTQMGQEVILRCVPISNHLYFYWYRQILGQKVEFLVSFYNNEISEKSEIFDDQFSVERPDGSNFTLKIRSTKLEDSAMYFCATSVSRVGDEKLFFGSGTQLSVL.

V is TRBV10-3 and J is TRBJ1-1; D gene unclear. Between the trimmed V and J ends, which lost 4 bases and 4 bases, there was a span of 10 bases. This CDR3 is built from 13 residues. Germline values: CDR1 ENHRY, CDR2 SYGVKD. The CDR3 region is CAISGGDGTEAFF. CDR3 DNA: TGTGCCATCAGTGGCGGCGACGGCACTGAAGCTTTCTTT.

This clone came up once. This rearrangement joins TRBV6-6 to TRBJ2-2; 10 nucleotides align to TRBD1. This CDR3 is 15 amino acids long. V lost 7 bases and J lost 1; bases outside the gene matches: 3. The germline V gene has CDR1 MNHNY and CDR2 SVGAGI (reference sequence). The CDR3 bases are TGTGCCAGCAAGGGGACAGGGGTGAACACCGGGGAGCTGTTTTTT. Protein product: CASKGTGVNTGELFF.

The chain combines TRBV21-1 with TRBJ2-3; the DNA was not used to check the table's D call, TRBD2. TRBV21-1 is annotated as a pseudogene. The CDR3 runs to 19 residues. CDR3 DNA sequence: TGTGCCAGCAGCCCCCGGGGACTAGCGGGGGGGCGGGGCACAGATACGCAGTATTTT. It is translated as CASSPRGLAGGRGTDTQYF.

The chain is built from TRBV7-2 and TRBJ1-2, with D unclear. Germline CDR1 is SGHTA and CDR2 is FQGNSA. CDR3 size: 14 residues. The V end lost 0 bases, the J end lost 1 base, and 6 bases lay between the germline ends. This CDR3 is CASSLAGFNYGYTF. The CDR3 region has the DNA TGTGCCAGCAGCTTAGCGGGCTTTAACTATGGCTACACCTTC.

This chain links TRBV7-7 with TRBJ1-1; no reliable D call. V lost 0 bases and J 8 bases, leaving 4 bases between the germline ends. Looked up from germline, CDR1 is SSHAT and CDR2 is FNYEAQ (reference sequence). The CDR3 consists of 11 residues. CDR3 residues: CASSLAGEAFF. The CDR3 DNA reads TGTGCCAGCAGCTTAGCGGGGGAAGCTTTCTTT.

Only a few counts were recorded for this clone. The chain recombines TRBV30 with TRBJ1-3, with no clear D. Per germline, CDR1 GTSNPN and CDR2 SVGIG (reference sequence). V shed 0 bases and J shed 4 bases, with 4 bases lying between them. The CDR3 runs 12 residues. CDR3 nucleotides: TGTGCCTGGAGTGTACTGGGAAACACCATATATTTT. This sequence encodes CAWSVLGNTIYF. Variable domain in full (rest from reference TRBV30 and TRBJ1-3): SQTIHQWPATLVQPVGSPLSLECTVEGTSNPNLYWYRQAAGRGLQLLFYSVGIGQISSEVPQNLSASRPQDRQFILSSKKLLLSDSGFYLCAWSVLGNTIYFGEGSWLTVV.

This chain links TRBV5-4 with TRBJ1-4, with D unclear. This CDR3 contains 17 residues. The V end lost 4 bases, the J end lost 0 bases, and 16 bases lay between the germline ends. Germline V gene lookup returns CDR1 SGHNT and CDR2 YYREEE (reference sequence). CDR3 coding DNA: TGTGCCAGCAGCGGATCCCCGTGGACTGCAACTAATGAAAAACTGTTTTTT. Protein product: CASSGSPWTATNEKLFF. Full variable domain (remainder filled in from reference TRBV5-4 and TRBJ1-4): ETGVTQSPTHLIKTRGQQVTLRCSSQSGHNTVSWYQQALGQGPQFIFQYYREEENGRGNFPPRFSGLQFPNYSSELNVNALELDDSALYLCASSGSPWTATNEKLFFGSGTQLSVL.

The chain employs TRBV3-1 (or the pseudogene TRBV3-2) and TRBJ1-2; D is uncertain. The CDR3 has 14 residues. Germline assignment: CDR1 LGHDT and CDR2 YNNKEL (reference sequence). Trimming shortened V by 1 base and J by 2 bases, and 8 bases separated the two germline ends. For the CDR3, the DNA is TGTGCCAGCAGCCAAGCGGCGGGAAACTATGGCTACACCTTC. It specifies CASSQAAGNYGYTF.

This chain uses TRBV19 with TRBJ2-1; perhaps TRBD2 as D (6 bases). The CDR3 contains 18 residues. The ends were cut back, 1 base at V and 0 bases at J, with 16 bases in the middle. CDR1 and CDR2 (germline): LNHDA, SQIVND (reference sequence). The CDR3 coding sequence is TGTGCCAGTAGTATAGGTTGGAGGGGACGGAGCTCCTACAATGAGCAGTTCTTC. It is translated as CASSIGWRGRSSYNEQFF.

The chain recombines TRBV7-8 with TRBJ2-1; 8 positions agree with TRBD2. Trimming at V came to 8 bases and at J to 4 bases, leaving 10 bases not matched to a gene. The CDR3 is 15 amino acids. Germline V gene data show CDR1 as SGHVS and CDR2 as FQNEAQ. CDR3 in DNA: TGTGCCAGCCAAACGGGGGGGGCTATGTACAATGAGCAGTTCTTC. It is translated as CASQTGGAMYNEQFF.

This rearrangement joins TRBV5-4 to TRBJ2-7; the match to TRBD1 covers 10 bases. There are 15 residues in the CDR3. The junction had 1 base not matched to a gene; V was cut back by 0 bases and J by 1 base. CDR1 SGHNT and CDR2 YYREEE come from the germline V gene (reference sequence). The CDR3 DNA is TGTGCCAGCAGCTTGGGGGACAGGGGTTCCTACGAGCAGTACTTC. It yields the protein CASSLGDRGSYEQYF.

This chain links TRBV3-1 (or the pseudogene TRBV3-2) with TRBJ2-1; 11 bases map to TRBD2. Germline values: CDR1 LGHDT, CDR2 YNNKEL (reference sequence). This CDR3 spans 16 amino acids. J gave up 4 bases and V 4 bases, and 6 bases lay outside the gene matches. CDR3 DNA sequence: TGTGCCAGCAGCCCCTTGACTAGCGGGGAGTACAATGAGCAGTTCTTC. This encodes CASSPLTSGEYNEQFF.

The chain recombines TRBV7-9 with TRBJ2-2; TRBD1 might be the D (6 bases). CDR1 and CDR2 (germline): SEHNR, FQNEAQ (reference sequence). V lost 2 bases and J 0 bases, leaving 10 bases between the germline ends. This CDR3 is 16 amino acids long. The CDR3 region has the DNA TGTGCCAGCAGCTTAAGTTGGGGGCCGAACACCGGGGAGCTGTTTTTT. This gives the protein CASSLSWGPNTGELFF.

V usage is TRBV18 and J usage is TRBJ1-5; D is unclear. The germline V gene encodes CDR1 KGHSH and CDR2 LQKENI. Trimming stripped 6 bases from V and 2 bases from J, with 8 bases between. The CDR3 is 13 residues long. The CDR3 coding sequence is TGTGCCAGCTCTAATTGGGGCAATCAGCCCCAGCATTTT. Amino acids: CASSNWGNQPQHF.

The chain joins TRBV19 to TRBJ2-5, with TRBD1 as a possible D gene (6 bases). The germline gives CDR1 LNHDA, CDR2 SQIVND (reference sequence). This CDR3 is 15 amino acids long. V was pared by 5 bases and J by 3 bases, with 16 bases between. The CDR3 loop reads CASSSRRTAEETQYF. CDR3 coding DNA: TGTGCCAGTAGTTCAAGGAGGACAGCCGAAGAGACCCAGTACTTC.